The clone carrying this TCR beta chain was seen a few times. This entry is derived from a study of T-cell reconstitution after alpha-beta-depleted transplantation in children. The germline V and J ends were trimmed by 4 bases and 5 bases, with 13 bases remaining between them. Germline CDR1 SGHDT, CDR2 YYEEEE. The CDR3 contains 13 residues. Unique molecular identifiers were built into the TCRbeta library. TCRdb re-derived calls from the PCR reads in MiXCR, one entry per CDR3 protein. The data hold around 380,000 distinct CDR3 sequences, with about a tenth observed a single time. This receptor was identified in a human donor who donated a stem cell graft to a child with acute myeloid leukemia. The specimen comprised PBMCs from the stem cell graft donor, sampled from the stem cell graft. V usage is TRBV5-6 and J usage is TRBJ2-7, with D possibly TRBD1 on 6 matching bases. Written as DNA, the CDR3 is TGTGCCAGCAGCAGGGACATCACCAACGAGCAGTACTTC. It is translated as CASSRDITNEQYF.